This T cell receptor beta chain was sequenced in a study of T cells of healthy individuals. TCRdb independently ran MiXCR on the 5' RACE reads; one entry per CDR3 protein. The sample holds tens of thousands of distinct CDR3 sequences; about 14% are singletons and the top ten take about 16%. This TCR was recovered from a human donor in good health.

DNA of the CDR3: TGTGCCAGCAGCCCACCCTACCTCTCTGGGGCCAACGTCCTGACTTTC. Residues: CASSPPYLSGANVLTF. The chain links TRBV5-4 to TRBJ2-6; D not certain. This CDR3 spans 16 amino acids. Per germline, CDR1 SGHNT and CDR2 YYREEE (reference sequence). V was pared by 4 bases and J by 0 bases, with 11 bases between.